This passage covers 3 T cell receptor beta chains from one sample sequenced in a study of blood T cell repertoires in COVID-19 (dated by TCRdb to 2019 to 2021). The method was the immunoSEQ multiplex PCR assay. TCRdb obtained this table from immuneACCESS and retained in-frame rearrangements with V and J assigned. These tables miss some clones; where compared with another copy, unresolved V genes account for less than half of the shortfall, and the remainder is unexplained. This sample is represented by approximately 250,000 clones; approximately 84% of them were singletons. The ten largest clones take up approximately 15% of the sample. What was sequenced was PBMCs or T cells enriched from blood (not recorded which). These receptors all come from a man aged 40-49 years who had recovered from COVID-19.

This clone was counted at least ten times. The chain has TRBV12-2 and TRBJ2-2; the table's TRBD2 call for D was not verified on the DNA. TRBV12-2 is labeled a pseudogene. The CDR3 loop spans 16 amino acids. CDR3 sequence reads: CASRLRTSGNTGELFF. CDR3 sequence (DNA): TGTGCAAGTCGCTTAAGGACTAGCGGTAACACCGGGGAGCTGTTTTTT.

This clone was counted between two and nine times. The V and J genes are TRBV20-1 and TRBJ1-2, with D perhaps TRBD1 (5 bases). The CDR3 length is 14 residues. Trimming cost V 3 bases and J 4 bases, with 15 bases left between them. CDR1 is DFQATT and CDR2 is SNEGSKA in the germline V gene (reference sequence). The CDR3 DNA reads TGCAGTGCTAGTACCGCAGGGCTCGGCTATGGCTACACCTTC. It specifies CSASTAGLGYGYTF.

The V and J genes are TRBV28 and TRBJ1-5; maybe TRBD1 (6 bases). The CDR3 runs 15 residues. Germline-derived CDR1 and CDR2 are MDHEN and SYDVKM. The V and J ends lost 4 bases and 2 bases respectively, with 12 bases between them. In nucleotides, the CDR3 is TGTGCCAGCAGTTGGCAACAGGGCCGCAATCAGCCCCAGCATTTT. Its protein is CASSWQQGRNQPQHF.